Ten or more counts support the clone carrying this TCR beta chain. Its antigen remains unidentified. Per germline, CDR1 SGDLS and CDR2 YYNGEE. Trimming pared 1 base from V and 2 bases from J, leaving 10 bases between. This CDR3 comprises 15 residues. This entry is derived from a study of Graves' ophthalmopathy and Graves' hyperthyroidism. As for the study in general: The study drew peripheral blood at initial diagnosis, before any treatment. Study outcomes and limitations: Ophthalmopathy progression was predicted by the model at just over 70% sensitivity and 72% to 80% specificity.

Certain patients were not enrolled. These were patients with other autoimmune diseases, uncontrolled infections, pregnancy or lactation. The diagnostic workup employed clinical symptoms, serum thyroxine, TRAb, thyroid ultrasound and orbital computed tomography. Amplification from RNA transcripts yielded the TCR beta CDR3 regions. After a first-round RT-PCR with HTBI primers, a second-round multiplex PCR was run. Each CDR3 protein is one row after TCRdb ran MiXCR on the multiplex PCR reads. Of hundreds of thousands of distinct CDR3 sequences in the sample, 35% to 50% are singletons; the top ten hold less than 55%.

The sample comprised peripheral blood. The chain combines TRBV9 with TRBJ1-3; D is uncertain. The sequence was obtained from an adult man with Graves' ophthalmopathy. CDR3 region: CASSVQGVAGNTIYF. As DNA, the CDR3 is TGTGCCAGCAGCGTACAAGGTGTGGCTGGAAACACCATATATTTT. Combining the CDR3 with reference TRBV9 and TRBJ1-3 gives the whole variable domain DSGVTQTPKHLITATGQRVTLRCSPRSGDLSVYWYQQSLDQGLQFLIQYYNGEERAKGNILERFSAQQFPDLHSELNLSSLELGDSALYFCASSVQGVAGNTIYFGEGSWLTVV.